Included here is one T cell receptor (beta chain) sequence, with context. This clonotype has just one count. Its target antigen remains unknown. No qualities accompany the bases; no much larger clone lies one base away. This sample was taken from a study of blood T cells in healthy people across ages (dated by TCRdb to between 2015 and 2016). At the level of the whole study: In model experiments, template switching captured roughly one uniquely barcoded TCR beta cDNA molecule for every two T cells. To track age-related changes in TCR beta repertoire diversity, the study relied on deep sequencing normalized with unique cDNA molecular identifiers. The donors were split into four age groups: young (average 16 years), middle-aged (roughly 40), aged (more than 60) and long-lived (about 74). To avoid experimental bias, donors of different ages were randomly spread across the sequencing lanes. For two donors (one aged 18 to 29 and one aged 80 or older), the study analyzed two additional independent replicas of 1 million unique cDNA reads from the same blood draw. Findings and caveats that apply to the study as a whole: The CMV infection status of donors was not known, potentially confounding age-related changes in expanded clonotypes. The long-lived group showed more naive CD4+ T cells, fewer expanded clones and increased TCR diversity than the aged group, suggesting age selection. Conclusive comparison of naive and antigen-experienced compartments was prevented by the profiling of bulk unsorted PBMCs. As age increased, observed TCR beta diversity per million T cells dropped in a roughly linear way, and a significant reduction was already evident by age about 40. Estimates of total diversity from one million sequenced T cells were regarded as lower bounds and underestimates. A strong correlation was found between observed TCR beta diversity and the percentage of naive T cells measured by flow cytometry.

The library was generated by 5' RACE. Data came from an Illumina HiSeq 2500. The second PCR ran for about 6 to 12 cycles and used a J-beta primer mix along with a sample-barcoded 5' primer. Each TCR beta cDNA molecule received a unique molecular identifier from a template-switch 5' adaptor carrying 12 random nucleotides. Each sample yielded at least 2.5 million CDR3-containing paired-end reads. The Mint cDNA synthesis kit, primed by a TRBC-specific oligonucleotide, was used to synthesize first-strand cDNA from all RNA. All cDNA was treated with uracil-DNA glycosylase and then went through a first 18-cycle PCR with the universal primers M1SS and BC2_uni_R. On the authors' methods: Normalization of each sample was performed by random selection of 1 million high-quality reads, each carrying a distinct molecular identifier. Reads sharing molecular identifiers were discarded rather than binned into consensus sequences. MiTCR, set to a Q25 quality threshold and the strictest error-elimination algorithm, was used for CDR3 identification, clonotype clustering and error correction. A nonparametric unseen species model with Euler transformation was used to estimate lower-bound total TCR beta diversity. TCRdb reanalyzed the raw reads on its own, using fastp at Q25 for trimming and MiXCR for clone calling, and kept in-frame beta chains. Rows merge per CDR3 protein into single entries with the most common DNA and genes. TCRdb, not the original authors, processed these V and J calls. The table for this sample lists approximately 880,000 distinct CDR3 sequences; around 49% of them were counted only once. The ten largest clonotypes hold 13% of the sample.

The CDR3 runs 16 amino acids, cysteine and phenylalanine included. The sequence is cut down to CDR3 DNA, 48 bases in frame from base 1. Trimming accounts for 0 bases at V and 3 bases at J, while the number of junction bases matched to no gene is 5. The germline V gene sets CDR1 to LGHNA and CDR2 to YNFKEQ. The approximately 39 donors, aged about 6 to 95 years, were systemically healthy Caucasian individuals from Russia. Approximately 11 milliliters of peripheral blood were drawn from each donor into EDTA-treated Vacutainer tubes. Ficoll-Paque density-gradient centrifugation was used to isolate PBMCs, with at least 7 million per sample. Trizol reagent was used to extract total RNA from the PBMCs, yielding at least 5.5 micrograms per sample. The percentages of naive CD45RAhigh/CD27high T cells were determined by flow cytometry on a PBMC aliquot from every donor.

Sequenced material: blood. Rearrangement joined TRBV4-2 to TRBJ2-3; 8 bases in the junction line up with TRBD1. The TCR originated in a young man in good health. The CDR3 region has the sequence CASSQESRGLTDTQYF. The DNA sequence is as follows: TGTGCCAGCAGCCAAGAGAGCAGGGGGCTTACAGATACGCAGTATTTT.